Below are 32 T cell receptor beta chains sequenced from a single sample in a study of cytomegalovirus exposure and HLA in healthy donors. The PCR made use of 60 Vbeta and 13 Jbeta primers. The repertoire was sequenced with immunoSEQ multiplex PCR; TCRdb's copy has only in-frame clones and lacks some. The sample totals some 200,000 clones. Specimen: PBMCs. Receptor source: a woman aged 18-30 years in good health and CMV-seropositive.

This rearrangement joins TRBV30 to TRBJ2-4, with no clear D. V was pared by 3 bases and J by 5 bases, with 11 bases between. This CDR3 has 13 amino acids. In germline, CDR1 is GTSNPN, CDR2 SVGIG (reference sequence). The CDR3 DNA follows: TGTGCCTGGAGACCCTTTACGGAAAACATTCAGTACTTC. Translation gives CAWRPFTENIQYF.

The rearrangement links TRBV5-1 to TRBJ1-6, with D maybe TRBD1 (5 bases). The CDR3 is 15 amino acids. V lost 1 base and J lost 9, with 14 bases in between. Germline V gene data show CDR1 as SGHRS and CDR2 as YFSETQ. In nucleotides, the CDR3 is TGCGCCAGCAGCTTGTCAGAAGGGGTGAGTTCACCCCTCCACTTT. It translates to CASSLSEGVSSPLHF.

The chain uses TRBV7-2 and TRBJ2-7; 11 nucleotides line up with TRBD2. The CDR3 is made up of 15 amino acids. Germline V gene lookup returns CDR1 SGHTA and CDR2 FQGNSA. Unmatched junction bases numbered 9, after V lost 5 bases and J lost 6 bases. The CDR3 region is CASSAELAGVSEQYF. Written as DNA, the CDR3 is TGTGCCAGCAGCGCCGAACTAGCGGGAGTATCCGAGCAGTACTTC.

The rearrangement joins TRBV6-5 to TRBJ1-1; D ambiguous. The ends were cut back, 4 bases at V and 10 bases at J, with 16 bases in the middle. The CDR3 is made up of 13 amino acids. Germline V gives CDR1 MNHEY, CDR2 SVGAGI. CDR3 sequence: CASSSRDRVAAFF. The DNA of the CDR3 is TGTGCCAGCAGTTCCCGCGACCGGGTGGCAGCTTTCTTT.

The V and J genes are TRBV4-3 and TRBJ2-1; D is ambiguous. CDR1 LGHNA and CDR2 YSLEER come from the germline V gene. V lost 0 bases and J 10 bases, leaving 7 bases between the germline ends. The CDR3 loop spans 12 amino acids. The chain's CDR3 is CASSQDAREQFF. DNA of the CDR3: TGCGCCAGCAGCCAAGATGCGAGGGAGCAGTTCTTC.

The chain couples TRBV18 to TRBJ1-1, with TRBD1 as a possible D gene (5 bases). Looked up from germline, CDR1 is KGHSH and CDR2 is LQKENI. The ends were cut back, 3 bases at V and 5 bases at J, with 13 bases in the middle. The CDR3 runs to 14 residues. This chain's CDR3 is CASSPGTRETEAFF. In DNA form, the CDR3 reads TGTGCCAGCTCACCCGGGACTCGGGAGACTGAAGCTTTCTTT.

V gene TRBV11-2 combines with J gene TRBJ1-1; D uncertain. The germline V gene has CDR1 SGHAT and CDR2 FQNNGV. V shed 1 base and J shed 6 bases, with 9 bases lying between them. This CDR3 has 13 amino acids. The CDR3 region is CASSLGLRSEAFF. In nucleotides, the CDR3 is TGTGCCAGCAGCTTAGGCCTCCGGTCTGAAGCTTTCTTT.

V and J are TRBV14 and TRBJ2-3; possibly TRBD2 for D (6 bases). CDR3 length equals 16 residues. The germline CDR1 and CDR2 sequences are SGHDN and FVKESK. The V gene lost 1 base and the J gene lost 4 bases, with 15 bases spanning the gap. The CDR3 region has the DNA TGTGCCAGCAGCCAAGGCCTCATGGGGGGAGCAGATACGCAGTATTTT. This gives the protein CASSQGLMGGADTQYF.

The chain is built from TRBV6-6 and TRBJ1-2, with 9 bases that match TRBD1. CDR1 and CDR2 (germline): MNHNY, SVGAGI (reference sequence). V was clipped by 7 bases and J by 7 bases; unmatched bases: 10. This CDR3 has 14 amino acids. CDR3 in amino acids: CASNQGQGFAGYTF. For the CDR3, the DNA is TGTGCCAGCAACCAAGGACAGGGGTTCGCTGGCTACACCTTC.

The chain joins TRBV4-1 to TRBJ2-5; TRBD2 agrees at 13 bases. Trimming took 4 bases from V and 1 from J; bases not matched to a gene: 6. The CDR3 extends over 17 amino acids. Germline V lookup: CDR1 MGHRA, CDR2 YSYEKL. Written as DNA, the CDR3 is TGCGCCAGCAGCCGAGGACTAGCGGGGGAGATCCAAGAGACCCAGTACTTC. This sequence encodes CASSRGLAGEIQETQYF.

This chain links TRBV28 with TRBJ2-7; the D is unclear. This CDR3 has 11 residues. V was shortened by 5 bases and J by 4 bases, with 6 bases between the two germline ends. CDR1 MDHEN and CDR2 SYDVKM come from the germline V gene. CDR3 nucleotides: TGTGCCAGCAGTGCCTATTACGAGCAGTACTTC. Protein product: CASSAYYEQYF.

V is TRBV21-1 and J is TRBJ1-1; TRBD1 was called by the table and not checked on the DNA. TRBV21-1 is a recognized pseudogene. The CDR3 is 16 residues long. The CDR3 DNA is TGTGCCAGCAGCAACGGACAGGAATACATGAACACTGAAGCTTTCTTT. Its protein is CASSNGQEYMNTEAFF.

This sequence joins TRBV5-1 and TRBJ1-1; D is uncertain. This CDR3 is built from 13 residues. Germline V gene data show CDR1 as SGHRS and CDR2 as YFSETQ. Trimming left V 1 base short and J 7 bases short, with 11 bases between. CDR3: CASSLFNGLEAFF. Here the CDR3 DNA reads TGCGCCAGCAGCTTGTTTAACGGTCTTGAAGCTTTCTTT. Drawing the rest from reference TRBV5-1 and TRBJ1-1, the complete variable domain is KAGVTQTPRYLIKTRGQQVTLSCSPISGHRSVSWYQQTPGQGLQFLFEYFSETQRNKGNFPGRFSGRQFSNSRSEMNVSTLELGDSALYLCASSLFNGLEAFFGQGTRLTVV.

The chain joins TRBV11-3 to TRBJ2-1, with a weak D call TRBD2 (5 bases). Germline V gene sequence: CDR1 SGHNT, CDR2 YENEEA. The CDR3 totals 15 residues. V lost 3 bases to trimming and J lost 0 bases, with 9 bases between them. This CDR3 is CASSLTISSYNEQFF. For the CDR3, the DNA is TGTGCCAGCAGCTTGACTATCAGCTCCTACAATGAGCAGTTCTTC.

The V gene is TRBV5-4, the J gene TRBJ2-1; TRBD2 aligns across 7 bases. This CDR3 is built from 16 residues. The ends lost 3 bases at V and 0 bases at J; junction bases unmatched: 6. The germline V gene encodes CDR1 SGHNT and CDR2 YYREEE (reference sequence). CDR3 sequence (DNA): TGTGCCAGCAGCTGGGAGGGCGGGAGCTCCTACAATGAGCAGTTCTTC. It specifies CASSWEGGSSYNEQFF.

The rearrangement links TRBV2 to TRBJ2-7; 7 nucleotides match TRBD2. Germline CDR1 is SNHLY and CDR2 is FYNNEI. This CDR3 comprises 16 residues. V trimming: 2 bases; J trimming: 0 bases; junction bases outside the gene matches: 7. The CDR3 region has the DNA TGTGCCAGCAGTGAATTGGTGTGGGGGGGCTCCTACGAGCAGTACTTC. Translating gives CASSELVWGGSYEQYF. Full variable domain (outside the CDR3, taken from reference TRBV2 and TRBJ2-7): EPEVTQTPSHQVTQMGQEVILRCVPISNHLYFYWYRQILGQKVEFLVSFYNNEISEKSEIFDDQFSVERPDGSNFTLKIRSTKLEDSAMYFCASSELVWGGSYEQYFGPGTRLTVT.

The V and J genes are TRBV7-9 and TRBJ2-1; 11 nucleotides line up with TRBD2. V shed 3 bases and J 10 bases; nucleotides not matched to a gene: 11. The CDR3 contains 16 residues. Germline V gene lookup returns CDR1 SEHNR and CDR2 FQNEAQ (reference sequence). Here the CDR3 reads CASSLPLAGGLLEQFF. CDR3 coding DNA: TGTGCCAGCAGCTTGCCGCTAGCGGGGGGCCTTTTGGAGCAGTTCTTC.

V usage is TRBV29-1 and J usage is TRBJ1-2; 7 bases agree with TRBD1. Unmatched junction bases numbered 22, after V lost 6 bases and J lost 0 bases. Germline CDR1 SQVTM, CDR2 ANQGSEA. The CDR3 is 19 residues long. CDR3 sequence reads: CSVAGQTTDAAPANYGYTF. The CDR3 nucleotides are TGCAGCGTGGCGGGACAGACAACTGACGCGGCCCCAGCTAACTATGGCTACACCTTC.

This chain's CDR3 is CASTTQGTNTGELFF. CDR3 in DNA: TGTGCCAGTACAACACAGGGGACGAACACCGGGGAGCTGTTTTTT. The chain is built from TRBV19 and TRBJ2-2; TRBD1 agrees at 7 bases. The CDR3 is 15 residues long. The V gene's germline CDR1 is LNHDA and CDR2 SQIVND (reference sequence). V lost 7 bases and J lost 0; bases outside the gene matches: 5.

This chain uses TRBV7-2 with TRBJ2-7; maybe TRBD1 (7 bases). This CDR3 contains 15 residues. The germline V and J ends were trimmed by 5 bases and 2 bases, with 16 bases remaining between them. Looked up from germline, CDR1 is SGHTA and CDR2 is FQGNSA. The CDR3 nucleotides read TGTGCCAGCAGCCGGGGGACAGTCGGAACCTACGAGCAGTACTTC. Translated, it gives CASSRGTVGTYEQYF.

The chain carries TRBV30 and TRBJ2-5, with 10 bases fitting TRBD2. Germline trimming cut 3 bases from V and 0 bases from J; bases unmatched to any gene: 10. The CDR3 consists of 17 residues. Germline V gene lookup returns CDR1 GTSNPN and CDR2 SVGIG (reference sequence). CDR3 loop: CAWSVIRTSGYQETQYF. CDR3 nucleotides: TGTGCCTGGAGCGTGATCCGGACTAGCGGCTACCAAGAGACCCAGTACTTC.

The chain recombines TRBV19 with TRBJ2-2; 7 bases are a match to TRBD2. The CDR3 consists of 14 residues. Germline V lookup: CDR1 LNHDA, CDR2 SQIVND (reference sequence). The V gene end was trimmed by 5 bases and the J gene end by 4 bases; junction bases not matched to a gene: 4. The CDR3 DNA is TGTGCCAGTAGTGGACTAGTCGTCACCGGGGAGCTGTTTTTT. Its translation: CASSGLVVTGELFF.

V usage is TRBV15 and J usage is TRBJ1-4; 8 nucleotides match TRBD1. In germline, CDR1 is LNHNV, CDR2 YYDKDF (reference sequence). CDR3 length: 16 amino acids. J lost 5 bases, V lost 0 bases, and 5 bases had no gene match. This CDR3 reads CATSRDQGAFNEKLFF. The CDR3 nucleotides read TGTGCCACCAGCAGAGATCAGGGGGCCTTCAATGAAAAACTGTTTTTT. The full variable domain, its missing parts supplied by reference TRBV15 and TRBJ1-4, is DAMVIQNPRYQVTQFGKPVTLSCSQTLNHNVMYWYQQKSSQAPKLLFHYYDKDFNNEADTPDNFQSRRPNTSFCFLDIRSPGLGDTAMYLCATSRDQGAFNEKLFFGSGTQLSVL.

The chain carries TRBV9 and TRBJ2-2; 7 positions match TRBD2. The germline V gene encodes CDR1 SGDLS and CDR2 YYNGEE. The CDR3 has 16 residues. V dropped 3 bases and J dropped 1; count of bases not matched to a gene: 6. The CDR3 protein is CASSASGVLNTGELFF. The CDR3 coding sequence is TGTGCCAGCAGCGCAAGCGGGGTCCTGAACACCGGGGAGCTGTTTTTT.

The rearrangement uses TRBV19 and TRBJ1-2; 9 bases are shared with TRBD1. V was pared by 6 bases and J by 8 bases, with 10 bases of the junction left unmatched. Germline values: CDR1 LNHDA, CDR2 SQIVND (reference sequence). The CDR3 has 14 residues. The CDR3 DNA reads TGTGCCAGTAGCCCTATGGACAGGGGATCCGGCTACACCTTC. It encodes CASSPMDRGSGYTF.

CDR3 region: CASSPITGARLHF. The CDR3, as DNA: TGTGCCAGCAGCCCGATAACAGGGGCGCGCCTCCACTTT. V usage is TRBV5-6 and J usage is TRBJ1-6, with 7 bases lining up with TRBD1. After removal of 4 bases from V and 15 bases from J, the junction contained 10 bases not matched to a gene. Germline CDR1 is SGHDT and CDR2 is YYEEEE. The CDR3 is made up of 13 amino acids.

The chain couples TRBV10-3 to TRBJ2-7; TRBD1 is a possible D gene (6 bases). The CDR3 sequence is 16 residues long. Germline CDR1 and CDR2: ENHRY and SYGVKD. V lost 0 bases, J lost 0 bases, and 12 bases lay in between. CDR3 sequence: CAISESALDSSYEQYF. CDR3 in DNA: TGTGCCATCAGTGAGTCGGCCCTGGACAGCTCCTACGAGCAGTACTTC.

This chain links TRBV4-1 with TRBJ1-2; TRBD1 might be the D (5 bases). Trimming removed 2 bases at V and 8 bases at J, with 12 bases between. The CDR3 extends over 13 amino acids. CDR1 and CDR2 from the germline V gene are MGHRA and YSYEKL. CDR3 residues: CASSQQGGYGYTF. CDR3 DNA: TGCGCCAGCAGCCAACAGGGAGGGTACGGCTACACCTTC.

V is TRBV6-1 and J is TRBJ1-4; D ambiguous. The germline V gene encodes CDR1 MNHNS and CDR2 SASEGT. Trimming removed 4 bases at V and 0 bases at J, with 12 bases between. This CDR3 is built from 16 residues. The CDR3 sequence is CASSAQQLTTNEKLFF. CDR3 sequence (DNA): TGTGCCAGCAGTGCCCAACAGCTAACAACTAATGAAAAACTGTTTTTT.

The chain couples TRBV6-5 to TRBJ1-1; the match to TRBD1 covers 7 bases. CDR3 length equals 16 residues. Germline V lookup: CDR1 MNHEY, CDR2 SVGAGI. The V and J ends lost 2 bases and 4 bases, in that order; junction bases with no gene match: 10. CDR3 bases: TGTGCCAGCAGTTACCCAGGAGGCAGGGGGAGCACTGAAGCTTTCTTT. It is translated as CASSYPGGRGSTEAFF.

The chain recombines TRBV27 with TRBJ2-2, with TRBD1 as a possible D gene (6 bases). This CDR3 has 13 amino acids. Trimming pared 11 bases from V and 2 bases from J, leaving 12 bases between. Germline CDR1 reads MNHEY; CDR2 reads SMNVEV (reference sequence). CDR3 sequence reads: CASGTINTGELFF. CDR3 DNA: TGTGCCTCCGGGACAATCAACACCGGGGAGCTGTTTTTT.

The chain couples TRBV7-6 to TRBJ2-5; 9 bases fit TRBD2. This CDR3 has 13 amino acids. Germline trimming cut 5 bases from V and 5 bases from J; bases unmatched to any gene: 3. Germline V CDR1 and CDR2: SGHVS, FNYEAQ. CDR3 in amino acids: CASSRGGGETQYF. The CDR3 DNA sequence: TGTGCCAGCAGCCGCGGGGGGGGCGAGACCCAGTACTTC.